The T cell receptor beta chain under discussion was sequenced for a study of cytomegalovirus exposure and HLA in healthy donors. Germline V gene sequence: CDR1 SGHTA, CDR2 FQGNSA. J lost 3 bases, V lost 3 bases, and 8 bases had no gene match. This CDR3 is 15 amino acids long. Measured with immunoSEQ multiplex PCR; TCRdb has only the in-frame clones, and not every one. The repertoire holds roughly 120,000 clones, with approximately 89% as singletons. Details on this clone: Its antigen is undetermined.

Study-level results: Usually a TCR sequence was rare, but some public TCRs were found in many donors. In the 130 or so validation repertoires, a later analysis found that first-cohort TCR clusters tended to co-occur.

This sequence was found in a young man in good health and CMV-seronegative. The chain carries TRBV7-2 and TRBJ2-7; TRBD1 matches at 7 bases. Sequencing was carried out using PBMCs. CDR3 sequence (DNA): TGTGCCAGCAGCTTTGACCGGGACAGTTTCTACGAGCAGTACTTC. This codes for CASSFDRDSFYEQYF.